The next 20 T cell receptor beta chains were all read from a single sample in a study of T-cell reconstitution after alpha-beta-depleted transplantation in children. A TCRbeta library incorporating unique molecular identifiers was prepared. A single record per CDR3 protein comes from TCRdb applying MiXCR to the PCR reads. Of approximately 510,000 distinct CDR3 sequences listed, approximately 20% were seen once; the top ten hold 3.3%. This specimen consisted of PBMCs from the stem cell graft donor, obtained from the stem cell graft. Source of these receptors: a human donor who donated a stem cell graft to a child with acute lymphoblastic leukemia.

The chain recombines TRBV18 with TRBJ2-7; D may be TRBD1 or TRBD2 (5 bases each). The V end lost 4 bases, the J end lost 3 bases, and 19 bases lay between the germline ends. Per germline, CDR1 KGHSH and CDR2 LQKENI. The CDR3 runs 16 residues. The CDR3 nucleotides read TGTGCCAGCTCACAAGTCCCAGGGACCCACCTCTACGAGCAGTACTTC. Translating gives CASSQVPGTHLYEQYF.

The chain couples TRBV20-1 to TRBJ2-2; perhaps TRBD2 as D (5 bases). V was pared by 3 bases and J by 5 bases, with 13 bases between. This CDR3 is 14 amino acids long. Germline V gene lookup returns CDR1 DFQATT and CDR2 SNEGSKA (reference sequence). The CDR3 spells CSARGRESTGELFF. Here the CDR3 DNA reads TGCAGTGCTAGGGGTCGGGAAAGTACCGGGGAGCTGTTTTTT.

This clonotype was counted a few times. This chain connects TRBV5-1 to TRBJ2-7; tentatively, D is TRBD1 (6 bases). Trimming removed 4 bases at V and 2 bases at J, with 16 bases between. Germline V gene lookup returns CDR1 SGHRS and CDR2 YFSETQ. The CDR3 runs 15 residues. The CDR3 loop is CASSQDTGHPYEQYF. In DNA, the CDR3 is TGCGCCAGCAGCCAAGATACGGGACACCCCTACGAGCAGTACTTC.

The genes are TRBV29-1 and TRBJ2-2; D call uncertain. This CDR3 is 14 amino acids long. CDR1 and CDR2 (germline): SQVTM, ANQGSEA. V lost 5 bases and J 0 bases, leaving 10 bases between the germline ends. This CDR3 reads CSVLGGSNTGELFF. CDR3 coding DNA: TGCAGCGTTCTTGGCGGATCGAACACCGGGGAGCTGTTTTTT.

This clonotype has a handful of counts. CDR3 coding DNA: TGTGCCAGCAGCTTGCCGGGGAGGGCGTATGGCTACACCTTC. Encoded protein: CASSLPGRAYGYTF. The chain carries TRBV7-2 and TRBJ1-2; the D is unclear. Trimming removed 3 bases at V and 5 bases at J, with 13 bases between. Looked up from germline, CDR1 is SGHTA and CDR2 is FQGNSA. This CDR3 is 14 amino acids long. Complete variable domain (other parts from reference TRBV7-2 and TRBJ1-2): GAGVSQSPSNKVTEKGKDVELRCDPISGHTALYWYRQSLGQGLEFLIYFQGNSAPDKSGLPSDRFSAERTGGSVSTLTIQRTQQEDSAVYLCASSLPGRAYGYTFGSGTRLTVV.

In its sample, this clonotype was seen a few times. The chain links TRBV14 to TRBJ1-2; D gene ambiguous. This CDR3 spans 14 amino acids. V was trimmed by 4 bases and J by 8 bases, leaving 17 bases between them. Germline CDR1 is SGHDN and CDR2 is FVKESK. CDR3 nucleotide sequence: TGTGCCAGCAGCCTCGGTGGAGGTCTTCACGGCTACACCTTC. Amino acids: CASSLGGGLHGYTF.

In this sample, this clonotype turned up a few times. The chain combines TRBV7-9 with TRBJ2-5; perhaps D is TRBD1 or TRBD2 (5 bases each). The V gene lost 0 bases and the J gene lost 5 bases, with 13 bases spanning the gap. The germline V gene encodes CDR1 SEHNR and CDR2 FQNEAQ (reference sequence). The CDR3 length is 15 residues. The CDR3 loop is CASSLAPGWDETQYF. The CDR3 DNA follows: TGTGCCAGCAGCTTAGCTCCTGGGTGGGACGAGACCCAGTACTTC. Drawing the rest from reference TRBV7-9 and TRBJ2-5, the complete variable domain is DTGVSQNPRHKITKRGQNVTFRCDPISEHNRLYWYRQTLGQGPEFLTYFQNEAQLEKSRLLSDRFSAERPKGSFSTLEIQRTEQGDSAMYLCASSLAPGWDETQYFGPGTRLLVL.

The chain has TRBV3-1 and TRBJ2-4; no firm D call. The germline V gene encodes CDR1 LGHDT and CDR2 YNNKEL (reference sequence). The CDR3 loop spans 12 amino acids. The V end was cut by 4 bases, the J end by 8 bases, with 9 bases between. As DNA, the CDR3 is TGTGCCAGCAGCCTCGCCGCGGACATTCAGTACTTC. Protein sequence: CASSLAADIQYF.

CDR3 residues: CSAHKTSGRPTDEQFF. CDR3 bases: TGCAGTGCCCACAAGACTAGCGGGAGACCTACGGATGAGCAGTTCTTC. The chain employs TRBV20-1 and TRBJ2-1; TRBD2 agrees at 12 bases. The CDR3 runs 16 residues. CDR1 and CDR2 (germline): DFQATT, SNEGSKA (reference sequence). V shed 6 bases, J shed 8 bases, and the junction held 14 bases outside the gene matches.

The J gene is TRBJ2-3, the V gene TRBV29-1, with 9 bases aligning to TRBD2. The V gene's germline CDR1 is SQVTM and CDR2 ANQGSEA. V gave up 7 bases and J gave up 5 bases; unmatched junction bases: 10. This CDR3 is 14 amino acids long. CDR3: CSGKLAGILDTQYF. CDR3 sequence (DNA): TGCAGCGGGAAACTAGCGGGTATCTTAGATACGCAGTATTTT.

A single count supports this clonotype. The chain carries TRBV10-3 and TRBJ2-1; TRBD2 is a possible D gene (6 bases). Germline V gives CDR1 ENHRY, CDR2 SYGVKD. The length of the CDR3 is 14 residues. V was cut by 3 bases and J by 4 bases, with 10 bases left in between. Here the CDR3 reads CAISDRGTYNEQFF. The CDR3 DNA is TGTGCCATCAGTGACCGGGGGACTTACAATGAGCAGTTCTTC.

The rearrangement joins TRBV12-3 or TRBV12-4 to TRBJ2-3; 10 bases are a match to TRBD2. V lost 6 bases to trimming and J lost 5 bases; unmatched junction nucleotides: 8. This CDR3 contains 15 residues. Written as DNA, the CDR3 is TGTGCCAGCAGCCCTAGCGGGAGTGGTGTAGATACGCAGTATTTT. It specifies CASSPSGSGVDTQYF.

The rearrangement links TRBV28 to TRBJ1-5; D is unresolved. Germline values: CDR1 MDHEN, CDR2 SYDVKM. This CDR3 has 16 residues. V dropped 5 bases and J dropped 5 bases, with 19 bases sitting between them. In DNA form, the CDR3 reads TGTGCCAGCAGTGTGGACGGATTAGGTGGGGATCAGCCCCAGCATTTT. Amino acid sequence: CASSVDGLGGDQPQHF.

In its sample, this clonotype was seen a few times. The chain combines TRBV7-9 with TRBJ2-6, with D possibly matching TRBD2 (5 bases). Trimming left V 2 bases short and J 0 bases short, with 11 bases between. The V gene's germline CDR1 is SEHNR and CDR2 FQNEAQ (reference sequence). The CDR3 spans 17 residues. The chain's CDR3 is CASSLFGMNSGANVLTF. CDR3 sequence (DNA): TGTGCCAGCAGCTTATTCGGGATGAACTCTGGGGCCAACGTCCTGACTTTC.

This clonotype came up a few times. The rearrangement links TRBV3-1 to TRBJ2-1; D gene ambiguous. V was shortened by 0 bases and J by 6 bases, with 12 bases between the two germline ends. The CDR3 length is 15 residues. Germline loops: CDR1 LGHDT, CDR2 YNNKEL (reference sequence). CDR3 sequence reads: CASSQDRGPTNEQFF. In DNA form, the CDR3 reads TGTGCCAGCAGCCAAGATAGAGGACCCACCAATGAGCAGTTCTTC.

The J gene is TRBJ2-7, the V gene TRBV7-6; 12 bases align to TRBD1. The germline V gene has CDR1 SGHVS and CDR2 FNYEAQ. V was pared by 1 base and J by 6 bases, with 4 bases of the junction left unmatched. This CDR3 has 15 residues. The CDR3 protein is CASSLVGQGASEQYF. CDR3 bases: TGTGCCAGCAGCTTAGTGGGACAGGGGGCCAGCGAGCAGTACTTC.

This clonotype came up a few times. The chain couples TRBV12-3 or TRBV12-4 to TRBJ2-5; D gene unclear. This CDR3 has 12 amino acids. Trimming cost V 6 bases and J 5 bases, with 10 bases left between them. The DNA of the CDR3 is TGTGCCAGCAGCCGTCGACCGGAGACCCAGTACTTC. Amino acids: CASSRRPETQYF.

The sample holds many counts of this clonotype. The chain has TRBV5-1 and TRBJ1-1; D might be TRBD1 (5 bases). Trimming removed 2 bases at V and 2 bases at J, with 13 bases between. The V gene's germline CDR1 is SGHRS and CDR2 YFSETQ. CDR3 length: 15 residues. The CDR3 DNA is TGCGCCAGCAGCTTCCCCTTCGGGGGAAACACTGAAGCTTTCTTT. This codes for CASSFPFGGNTEAFF. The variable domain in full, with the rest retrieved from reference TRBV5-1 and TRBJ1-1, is KAGVTQTPRYLIKTRGQQVTLSCSPISGHRSVSWYQQTPGQGLQFLFEYFSETQRNKGNFPGRFSGRQFSNSRSEMNVSTLELGDSALYLCASSFPFGGNTEAFFGQGTRLTVV.

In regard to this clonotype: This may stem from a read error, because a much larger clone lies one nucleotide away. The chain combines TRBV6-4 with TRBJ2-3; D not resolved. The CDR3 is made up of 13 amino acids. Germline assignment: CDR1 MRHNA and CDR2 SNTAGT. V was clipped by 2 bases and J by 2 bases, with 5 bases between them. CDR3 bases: TGTGCCAGCAGTGACAGGGCCACAGATACGCAGTATTTT. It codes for CASSDRATDTQYF.

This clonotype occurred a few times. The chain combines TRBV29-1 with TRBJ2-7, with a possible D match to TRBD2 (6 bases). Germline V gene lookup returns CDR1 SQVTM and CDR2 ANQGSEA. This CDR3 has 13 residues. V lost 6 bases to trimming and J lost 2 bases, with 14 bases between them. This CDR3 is CSVALGGTYEQYF. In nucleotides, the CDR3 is TGCAGCGTCGCCCTTGGGGGGACCTACGAGCAGTACTTC.